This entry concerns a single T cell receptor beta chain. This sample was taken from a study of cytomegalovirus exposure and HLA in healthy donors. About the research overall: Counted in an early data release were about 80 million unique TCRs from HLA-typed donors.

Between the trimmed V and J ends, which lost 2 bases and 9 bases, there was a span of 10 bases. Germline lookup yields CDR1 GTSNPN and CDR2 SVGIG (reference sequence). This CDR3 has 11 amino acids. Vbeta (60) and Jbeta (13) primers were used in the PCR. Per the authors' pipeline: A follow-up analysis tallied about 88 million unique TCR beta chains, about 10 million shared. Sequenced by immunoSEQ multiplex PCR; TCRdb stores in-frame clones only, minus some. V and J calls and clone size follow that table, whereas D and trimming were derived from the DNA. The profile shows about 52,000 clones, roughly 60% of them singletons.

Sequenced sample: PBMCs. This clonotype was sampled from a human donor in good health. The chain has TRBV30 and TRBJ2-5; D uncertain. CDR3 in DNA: TGTGCCTGGAGTACGTCCGGGTCCCAGTACTTC. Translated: CAWSTSGSQYF.